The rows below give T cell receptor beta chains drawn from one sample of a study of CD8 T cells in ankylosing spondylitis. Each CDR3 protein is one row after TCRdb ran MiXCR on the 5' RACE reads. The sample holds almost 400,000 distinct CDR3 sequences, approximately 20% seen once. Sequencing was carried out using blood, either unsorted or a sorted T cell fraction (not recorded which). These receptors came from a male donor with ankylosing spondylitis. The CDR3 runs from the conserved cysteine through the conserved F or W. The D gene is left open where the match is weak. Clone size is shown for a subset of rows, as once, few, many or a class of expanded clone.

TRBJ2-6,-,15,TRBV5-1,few,CASSLDDSGANVLTF,TGCGCCAGCAGCTTGGACGACTCTGGGGCCAACGTCCTGACTTTC
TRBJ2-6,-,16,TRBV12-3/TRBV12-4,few,CASSLWQGDGANVLTF,TGTGCCAGCAGTTTGTGGCAGGGCGATGGGGCCAACGTCCTGACTTTC
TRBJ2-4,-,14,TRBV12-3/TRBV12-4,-,CASSLSGPANIQYF,TGTGCCAGCAGTTTAAGCGGGCCAGCGAACATTCAGTACTTC
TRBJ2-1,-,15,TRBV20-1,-,CSARDSGATYNEQFF,TGCAGTGCTAGGGATAGCGGAGCGACCTACAATGAGCAGTTCTTC
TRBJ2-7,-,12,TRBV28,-,CASSSPLVVQYF,TGTGCCAGCAGTTCCCCCTTGGTAGTCCAGTACTTC
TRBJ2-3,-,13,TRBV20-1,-,CSALSGSTDTQYF,TGCAGTGCTCTAAGCGGGAGCACAGATACGCAGTATTTT
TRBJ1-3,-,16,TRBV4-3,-,CASSQEWGGEGNTIYF,TGCGCCAGCAGCCAAGAATGGGGAGGAGAGGGAAACACCATATATTTT
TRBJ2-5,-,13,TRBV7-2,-,CASSPLWPRTQYF,TGTGCCAGCAGCCCCCTGTGGCCACGGACCCAGTACTTC
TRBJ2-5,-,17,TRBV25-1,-,CASSELGGTVQEETQYF,TGTGCCAGCAGTGAATTGGGGGGTACCGTACAAGAAGAGACCCAGTACTTC
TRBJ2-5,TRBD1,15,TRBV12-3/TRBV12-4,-,CASSLGHRGIETQYF,TGTGCCAGCAGTTTAGGCCACAGGGGGATAGAGACCCAGTACTTC
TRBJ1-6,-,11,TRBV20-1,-,CSARGPSTLHF,TGCAGTGCAAGGGGCCCCTCCACCCTCCACTTT
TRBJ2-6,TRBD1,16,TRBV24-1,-,CATSGQGSDGANVLTF,TGTGCCACCAGTGGACAGGGGTCGGATGGGGCCAACGTCCTGACTTTC
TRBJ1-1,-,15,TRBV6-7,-,CASSYFPPKDAEAFF,TGTGCCAGCAGTTACTTTCCACCCAAGGACGCTGAAGCTTTCTTT
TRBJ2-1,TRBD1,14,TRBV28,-,CASLTQGAYNEQFF,TGTGCCAGTCTTACACAGGGGGCCTACAATGAGCAGTTCTTC
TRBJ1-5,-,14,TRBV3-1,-,CASSPRVGNQPQHF,TGTGCCAGCAGCCCAAGGGTTGGCAATCAGCCCCAGCATTTT
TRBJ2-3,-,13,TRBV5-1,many,CASSDGSTDTQYF,TGCGCCAGCAGCGATGGGAGCACAGATACGCAGTATTTT